This note documents a single TCR beta chain sequence. With 6 bases clipped from V and 2 bases from J, the junction kept 5 bases outside the gene matches. This CDR3 comprises 14 residues. The V gene's germline CDR1 is LNHDA and CDR2 SQIVND (reference sequence). This sample is drawn from a study of cytomegalovirus exposure and HLA in healthy donors. The PCR had 60 Vbeta and 13 Jbeta primers. The method was immunoSEQ multiplex PCR; TCRdb's version includes in-frame clones alone and lacks a portion of them. The table lists over 100,000 clones, roughly a tenth of them singletons, with approximately 6% in the top ten.

The V gene is TRBV19, the J gene TRBJ2-3; TRBD1 agrees at 7 bases. What was sequenced was PBMCs. This clonotype was sampled from a man aged 35 to 55 in good health and CMV-seropositive. CDR3 sequence: CASSPRGYTDTQYF. DNA of the CDR3: TGTGCCAGTAGCCCCAGGGGGTACACAGATACGCAGTATTTT.